This TCR beta chain was sequenced in a study of neoadjuvant anti-PD-1 for oral cavity cancer. The overall study: Patients without progression got a fourth dose around day 43.

There are a few counts of this clone. V gave up 0 bases and J gave up 1 base, with 7 bases separating them. Looked up from germline, CDR1 is WNHNN and CDR2 is SYGVQD (reference sequence). CDR3 length: 14 residues. PBMC libraries mostly used 480 ng of input genomic DNA, with six replicates per sample. Libraries were prepared by immunoSEQ multiplex PCR; TCRdb keeps only in-frame clonotypes and omits some of them. The table lists fewer than 20,000 clones, about 64% of them singletons, with approximately 2.8% in the top ten. Cohort: HPV-negative, locally advanced oral cavity squamous cell carcinoma patients.

The source of this sequence is a person between 40 and 79 years old with oral cavity squamous cell carcinoma. Sequenced material: PBMCs, taken before nivolumab (anti-PD-1) treatment. V gene TRBV10-1 combines with J gene TRBJ2-7; no definite D call. The CDR3 loop reads CASSESWGSYEQYF. CDR3 nucleotides: TGCGCCAGCAGTGAGTCTTGGGGTTCCTACGAGCAGTACTTC.